This TCR beta chain came from a study of cytomegalovirus exposure and HLA in healthy donors. Regarding the study as a whole: In a later analysis, V- and J-gene trimming of beta chains associated with a DCLRE1C missense variant, replicated independently. Earlier results showed most TCR beta V segments being productive about 90% or about 30% of the time.

At sampling all donors were nominally healthy, likely with unrecorded immune exposures. V was clipped by 0 bases and J by 6 bases; unmatched bases: 15. The CDR3 is made up of 18 amino acids. The germline gives CDR1 SGHNT, CDR2 YYREEE (reference sequence). A word on this clone: Its cognate antigen is unknown.

Both 60 Vbeta primers and 13 Jbeta primers went into the PCR. The data were produced by immunoSEQ multiplex PCR, yet TCRdb's version contains in-frame clones alone and is incomplete. The table lists over 60,000 clones, over 60% of them singletons, with roughly 5.3% in the top ten. Sequencing used PBMCs. The sequence was obtained from a woman in her 30s in good health and CMV-seronegative. This chain uses TRBV5-4 with TRBJ1-5; 7 positions match TRBD1. CDR3 coding DNA: TGTGCCAGCAGCTTGGAAGTCCGAGACAGGGATCTCTCTCAGCCCCAGCATTTT. Amino acid sequence: CASSLEVRDRDLSQPQHF. The whole variable domain, filled in from reference TRBV5-4 and TRBJ1-5, reads ETGVTQSPTHLIKTRGQQVTLRCSSQSGHNTVSWYQQALGQGPQFIFQYYREEENGRGNFPPRFSGLQFPNYSSELNVNALELDDSALYLCASSLEVRDRDLSQPQHFGDGTRLSIL.